This T cell receptor (beta chain) is from a study of blood T cell repertoires in COVID-19. In germline, CDR1 is LNHDA, CDR2 SQIVND (reference sequence). The CDR3 has 13 residues. With 3 bases removed from V and 8 bases from J, the gap between germline ends came to 13 bases. Clones were read by immunoSEQ multiplex PCR, and TCRdb kept only the in-frame ones, dropping some. The table shows roughly 350,000 clones, with about 92% occurring only once. The origin of this receptor is a woman in her twenties or thirties who had recovered from COVID-19. The sample taken for sequencing was PBMCs or T cells enriched from blood (not recorded which). J is TRBJ1-1 and V is TRBV19; maybe TRBD1 (6 bases). CDR3 DNA sequence: TGTGCCAGTAGTATTACCCAGGGACAAGAAGCTTTCTTT. Translating gives CASSITQGQEAFF.